The 30 T cell receptor beta chains given below trace back to one sample, sequenced in a study of early T cells in non-severe SARS-CoV-2 infection. Using its own MiXCR run on the 5' RACE reads, TCRdb lists one record per CDR3 protein. This sample carries 35,000 to 50,000 distinct CDR3 sequences, approximately 22% of them seen once, and the ten largest clones take about 4.6%. The sample consisted of whole blood, taken at baseline. The receptors derive from an adult who was a healthcare worker with PCR-confirmed SARS-CoV-2 infection or an uninfected control (not recorded which).

This clonotype is labeled medium-sized. V usage is TRBV20-1 and J usage is TRBJ2-2, with TRBD2 as a possible D gene (5 bases). V dropped 1 base and J dropped 5 bases, with 17 bases sitting between them. CDR1 DFQATT and CDR2 SNEGSKA come from the germline V gene (reference sequence). The CDR3 extends over 16 amino acids. CDR3 nucleotides: TGCAGTGCTAGAGCCCCGGGGTCCCCGCGGACCGGGGAGCTGTTTTTT. Translating gives CSARAPGSPRTGELFF.

This clonotype was observed a handful of times. The V call is TRBV29-1, the J call TRBJ1-1; D gene uncertain. V lost 0 bases, J lost 1 base, and 9 bases lay in between. The CDR3 contains 14 residues. CDR1 SQVTM and CDR2 ANQGSEA come from the germline V gene. The CDR3 loop is CSVEEVTGNTEAFF. In nucleotides, the CDR3 is TGCAGCGTTGAAGAAGTGACGGGGAACACTGAAGCTTTCTTT.

In this sample, this clonotype turned up a few times. The rearrangement joins TRBV20-1 to TRBJ2-3; D unresolved. Germline CDR1 and CDR2: DFQATT and SNEGSKA (reference sequence). The CDR3 is made up of 11 amino acids. The V end was cut by 6 bases, the J end by 4 bases, with 8 bases between. CDR3: CSAPAADTQYF. The CDR3, as DNA: TGCAGTGCCCCCGCGGCAGATACGCAGTATTTT.

This clonotype appeared a few times. This chain uses TRBV20-1 with TRBJ2-5, with D hard to call. Trimming took 0 bases from V and 1 from J, leaving 9 bases between them. Germline CDR1 is DFQATT and CDR2 is SNEGSKA (reference sequence). CDR3 length equals 14 residues. CDR3 sequence: CSARDLWAQETQYF. CDR3 nucleotide sequence: TGCAGTGCTAGAGATCTATGGGCCCAAGAGACCCAGTACTTC.

The genes are TRBV4-3 and TRBJ2-2; 8 nucleotides match TRBD1. The V gene end was trimmed by 0 bases and the J gene end by 6 bases; junction bases not matched to a gene: 6. The germline gives CDR1 LGHNA, CDR2 YSLEER. The CDR3 totals 16 residues. The CDR3 region is CASSQDRGQLSGELFF. The CDR3 region has the DNA TGCGCCAGCAGCCAAGACAGGGGGCAACTCTCCGGGGAGCTGTTTTTT.

At least ten counts were recorded for this clonotype. The V gene is TRBV14, the J gene TRBJ2-2, with 9 bases aligning to TRBD1. CDR3 length: 16 residues. The germline gives CDR1 SGHDN, CDR2 FVKESK. V shed 4 bases and J 7 bases; nucleotides not matched to a gene: 10. The CDR3 loop reads CASSPPGQGRHGELFF. CDR3 DNA: TGTGCCAGCAGCCCTCCGGGACAGGGAAGGCACGGGGAGCTGTTTTTT.

The table lists this clonotype with a few counts. One end of the junction varies from germline; a read error may be responsible. The genes are TRBV5-4 and TRBJ2-3; D not resolved. Per the germline V gene, CDR1 is SGHNT and CDR2 is YYREEE (reference sequence). The CDR3 sequence is 13 residues long. The CDR3, as DNA: TGTGTCAGCAGCTTGGACGACACAGATACGCAGTATTTT. This codes for CVSSLDDTDTQYF.

CDR3 protein: CASSQDLGGGPTDTQYF. The CDR3 bases are TGTGCCAGCAGCCAAGACCTTGGCGGGGGCCCCACAGATACGCAGTATTTT. The rearrangement uses TRBV14 and TRBJ2-3, with D perhaps matching TRBD2 (7 bases). Looked up from germline, CDR1 is SGHDN and CDR2 is FVKESK. Trimming pared 0 bases from V and 2 bases from J, leaving 15 bases between. This CDR3 is 17 amino acids long.

This clonotype showed up just a few times. This sequence joins TRBV7-3 and TRBJ2-1; D gene uncertain. V was trimmed by 5 bases and J by 11 bases, leaving 16 bases between them. The CDR3 runs 13 residues. Germline CDR1 is SGHTA and CDR2 is FQGTGA. This chain's CDR3 is CASSINIGLQQFF. For the CDR3, the DNA is TGTGCCAGCAGCATCAACATCGGGTTACAGCAGTTCTTC.

The chain couples TRBV12-3 or TRBV12-4 to TRBJ1-1; the match to TRBD1 covers 11 bases. The CDR3 is made up of 15 amino acids. Germline trimming cut 7 bases from V and 4 bases from J; bases unmatched to any gene: 8. In DNA, the CDR3 is TGTGCCAGCACCCGGGACAGGGGGAAGGGCACTGAAGCTTTCTTT. Its translation is CASTRDRGKGTEAFF.

The V gene is TRBV20-1, the J gene TRBJ2-7, with 9 positions matching TRBD2. The germline CDR1 and CDR2 sequences are DFQATT and SNEGSKA (reference sequence). J lost 1 base, V lost 6 bases, and 10 bases had no gene match. The CDR3 covers 15 residues. CDR3 nucleotides: TGCAGTGCCCATTTGGCTAGCGGGGTTTCCTACGAGCAGTACTTC. It specifies CSAHLASGVSYEQYF.

The chain couples TRBV6-2 or TRBV6-3 to TRBJ2-7; weak D call: TRBD1 (7 bases). Germline V gene lookup returns CDR1 MNHEY and CDR2 SVGEGT. Between the trimmed V and J ends, which lost 10 bases and 6 bases, there was a span of 19 bases. The CDR3 sequence is 13 residues long. The DNA for the CDR3 is TGTGCCACCCTCGACAGGGAAGCGGGCGAGCAGTACTTC. This translates into CATLDREAGEQYF.

The sample holds a few counts of this clonotype. V usage is TRBV5-4 and J usage is TRBJ2-7, with a possible D match to TRBD1 (5 bases). Germline V lookup: CDR1 SGHNT, CDR2 YYREEE (reference sequence). The CDR3 contains 14 residues. Trimming left V 4 bases short and J 0 bases short, with 11 bases between. CDR3 region: CASSPPGNSYEQYF. The CDR3 nucleotides are TGTGCCAGCAGCCCCCCAGGGAACTCCTACGAGCAGTACTTC.

This clonotype was counted at least ten times. The V and J genes are TRBV6-1 and TRBJ1-1, with D possibly being TRBD1 (5 bases). V lost 2 bases to trimming and J lost 2 bases, with 12 bases between them. Germline V gene lookup returns CDR1 MNHNS and CDR2 SASEGT. The CDR3 is 15 amino acids. The CDR3 is CASSEIGRENTEAFF. CDR3 nucleotide sequence: TGTGCCAGCAGTGAAATTGGCAGGGAAAACACTGAAGCTTTCTTT.

This clonotype has a handful of counts. This sequence joins TRBV11-2 and TRBJ2-1; TRBD1 matches 7 bases. Trimming at V came to 5 bases and at J to 7 bases, leaving 8 bases not matched to a gene. Per germline, CDR1 SGHAT and CDR2 FQNNGV. This CDR3 has 14 amino acids. The CDR3 here is CASSLRQGENEQFF. The CDR3 nucleotides are TGTGCCAGCAGCCTCAGACAGGGAGAGAATGAGCAGTTCTTC.

This chain joins TRBV10-2 and TRBJ1-6, with D tentatively TRBD1 (5 bases). Trimming cost V 6 bases and J 10 bases, with 34 bases left between them. The CDR3 contains 20 residues. The germline V gene has CDR1 WSHSY and CDR2 SAAADI. The CDR3 loop reads CASRLPRGFTTVGPGSPLHF. The DNA for the CDR3 is TGCGCCAGCAGATTGCCTCGGGGGTTTACTACGGTCGGGCCAGGCTCACCCCTCCACTTT.

This clonotype was counted a few times. The chain couples TRBV5-5 to TRBJ1-6, with D possibly TRBD1 on 6 matching bases. This CDR3 is built from 12 residues. The germline V and J ends were trimmed by 3 bases and 9 bases, with 7 bases remaining between them. Looked up from germline, CDR1 is SGHKS and CDR2 is YYEKEE (reference sequence). The CDR3 DNA is TGTGCCAGCAGCTACAGGGTTTCACCCCTCCACTTT. Protein product: CASSYRVSPLHF.

This clonotype was detected a few times. The chain recombines TRBV11-3 with TRBJ2-3; TRBD1 matches 7 bases. This CDR3 comprises 13 residues. Germline V CDR1 and CDR2: SGHNT, YENEEA. Losses at the gene ends were 5 bases for V and 3 bases for J; bases not matched to a gene: 2. The CDR3 sequence is CASSRRGTDTQYF. CDR3 nucleotides: TGTGCCAGCAGCCGCAGGGGGACAGATACGCAGTATTTT.

This sequence joins TRBV7-8 and TRBJ2-3; no clear D. Germline V gene data show CDR1 as SGHVS and CDR2 as FQNEAQ. The CDR3 spans 13 residues. V was shortened by 0 bases and J by 6 bases, with 7 bases between the two germline ends. The chain's CDR3 is CASSLALWDTQYF. The CDR3 nucleotides read TGTGCCAGCAGCTTAGCGCTTTGGGATACGCAGTATTTT.

This clonotype was observed many times. The rearrangement uses TRBV7-9 and TRBJ2-1; D perhaps matches TRBD2 (5 bases). V shed 1 base and J shed 10 bases, with 17 bases lying between them. The CDR3 is made up of 15 amino acids. Germline V lookup: CDR1 SEHNR, CDR2 FQNEAQ (reference sequence). CDR3 amino acids: CASSLEGTRVAEQFF. The CDR3 region has the DNA TGTGCCAGCAGCTTAGAGGGCACTAGGGTCGCCGAGCAGTTCTTC. The full variable domain, its missing parts supplied by reference TRBV7-9 and TRBJ2-1, is DTGVSQNPRHKITKRGQNVTFRCDPISEHNRLYWYRQTLGQGPEFLTYFQNEAQLEKSRLLSDRFSAERPKGSFSTLEIQRTEQGDSAMYLCASSLEGTRVAEQFFGPGTRLTVL.

The chain combines TRBV5-1 with TRBJ2-7, with D uncertain. The V gene's germline CDR1 is SGHRS and CDR2 YFSETQ. Trimming stripped 0 bases from V and 5 bases from J, with 9 bases between. This CDR3 has 13 residues. CDR3 loop: CASSLEMGHEQYF. The CDR3 DNA follows: TGCGCCAGCAGCTTGGAAATGGGCCACGAGCAGTACTTC.

In its sample, this clonotype was seen a few times. The chain employs TRBV19 and TRBJ2-3; D gene uncertain. In germline, CDR1 is LNHDA, CDR2 SQIVND (reference sequence). Trimming took 2 bases from V and 3 from J, leaving 0 bases between them. This CDR3 has 11 residues. The CDR3 reads CASSITDTQYF. Written as DNA, the CDR3 is TGTGCCAGTAGTATAACAGATACGCAGTATTTT.

The chain is built from TRBV5-5 and TRBJ2-5; either TRBD1 or TRBD2 may fit D (6 bases each). V lost 4 bases to trimming and J lost 1 base, with 20 bases between them. The CDR3 is 17 residues long. Germline-derived CDR1 and CDR2 are SGHKS and YYEKEE (reference sequence). The DNA for the CDR3 is TGTGCCAGCAGCCTAGGGGGTGTTACGCGGGGCCAAGAGACCCAGTACTTC. Protein: CASSLGGVTRGQETQYF.

In its sample, this clonotype was seen a few times. This sequence joins TRBV9 and TRBJ2-2; unclear D gene. CDR1 is SGDLS and CDR2 is YYNGEE in the germline V gene. CDR3 length: 13 residues. V was trimmed by 0 bases and J by 6 bases, leaving 6 bases between them. The CDR3 DNA follows: TGTGCCAGCAGCGTAGCTCCCTCCGGGGAGCTGTTTTTT. Translating it yields CASSVAPSGELFF.

The J gene is TRBJ2-7, the V gene TRBV7-2; 7 nucleotides agree with TRBD1. The CDR3 is 18 amino acids. Trimming at V came to 2 bases and at J to 2 bases, leaving 15 bases not matched to a gene. Germline V gene sequence: CDR1 SGHTA, CDR2 FQGNSA. The CDR3, as DNA: TGTGCCAGCAGCTTACCGCACGGCCCGACAGGGAGCACCTACGAGCAGTACTTC. This sequence encodes CASSLPHGPTGSTYEQYF.

This clonotype occurred once. The chain has TRBV11-1 and TRBJ1-1; D is ambiguous. The V gene lost 3 bases and the J gene lost 6 bases, with 8 bases spanning the gap. There are 12 residues in the CDR3. Germline loops: CDR1 SGHAT, CDR2 FQDESV (reference sequence). The CDR3 DNA follows: TGTGCCAGCAGCTTCTCGCGCGCTGAAGCTTTCTTT. This sequence encodes CASSFSRAEAFF.

Judged by abundance, this clonotype is medium-sized. The rearrangement joins TRBV7-6 to TRBJ2-5, with a tentative D call TRBD1 (6 bases). The CDR3 runs 15 residues. Per the germline V gene, CDR1 is SGHVS and CDR2 is FNYEAQ. V lost 4 bases, J lost 1 base, and 13 bases lay in between. CDR3 amino acids: CASSSRDNAQETQYF. The DNA for the CDR3 is TGTGCCAGCAGCTCCCGGGACAACGCCCAAGAGACCCAGTACTTC.

This clonotype came up a few times. The genes are TRBV2 and TRBJ2-7, with D unclear. This CDR3 contains 10 residues. V dropped 6 bases and J dropped 3 bases, with 3 bases sitting between them. The germline CDR1 and CDR2 sequences are SNHLY and FYNNEI. CDR3 sequence: CASRDYEQYF. DNA of the CDR3: TGTGCCAGCAGAGACTACGAGCAGTACTTC.

This clonotype came up once. The CDR3 DNA follows: TGCGCCAGCAGCCCATTACAGGGTGGGCACACAGATACGCAGTATTTT. Translation: CASSPLQGGHTDTQYF. J is TRBJ2-3 and V is TRBV5-1; TRBD1 is a possible D gene (6 bases). CDR3 size: 16 residues. Germline V gene data show CDR1 as SGHRS and CDR2 as YFSETQ. Between the trimmed V and J ends, which lost 4 bases and 2 bases, there was a span of 17 bases. Combining the CDR3 with reference TRBV5-1 and TRBJ2-3 gives the whole variable domain KAGVTQTPRYLIKTRGQQVTLSCSPISGHRSVSWYQQTPGQGLQFLFEYFSETQRNKGNFPGRFSGRQFSNSRSEMNVSTLELGDSALYLCASSPLQGGHTDTQYFGPGTRLTVL.

Of note for this clonotype: Compared with germline, one end of the junction differs, possibly owing to a read error. The chain links TRBV9 to TRBJ2-7, with D possibly TRBD2 on 5 matching bases. Germline assignment: CDR1 SGDLS and CDR2 YYNGEE. The length of the CDR3 is 12 residues. CDR3 nucleotide sequence: TGTGCCAGCAGCGGGACTTCCTCCGAGCAGTACTTC. The encoded protein is CASSGTSSEQYF.